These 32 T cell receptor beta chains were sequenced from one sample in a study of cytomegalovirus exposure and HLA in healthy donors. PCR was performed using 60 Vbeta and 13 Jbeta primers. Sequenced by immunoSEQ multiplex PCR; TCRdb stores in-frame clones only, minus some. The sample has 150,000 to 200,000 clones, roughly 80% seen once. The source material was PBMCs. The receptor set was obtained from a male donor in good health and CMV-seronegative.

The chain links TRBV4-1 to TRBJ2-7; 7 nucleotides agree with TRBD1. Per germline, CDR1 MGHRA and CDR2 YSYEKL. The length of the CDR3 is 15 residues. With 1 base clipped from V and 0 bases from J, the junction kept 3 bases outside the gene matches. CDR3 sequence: CASSQGGDSSYEQYF. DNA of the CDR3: TGCGCCAGCAGCCAAGGTGGGGACAGCTCCTACGAGCAGTACTTC.

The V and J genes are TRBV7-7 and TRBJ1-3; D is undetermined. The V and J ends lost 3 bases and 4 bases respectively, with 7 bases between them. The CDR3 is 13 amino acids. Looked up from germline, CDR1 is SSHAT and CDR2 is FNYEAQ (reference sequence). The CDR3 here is CASSFAAGNTIYF. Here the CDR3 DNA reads TGTGCCAGCAGCTTCGCAGCGGGAAACACCATATATTTT.

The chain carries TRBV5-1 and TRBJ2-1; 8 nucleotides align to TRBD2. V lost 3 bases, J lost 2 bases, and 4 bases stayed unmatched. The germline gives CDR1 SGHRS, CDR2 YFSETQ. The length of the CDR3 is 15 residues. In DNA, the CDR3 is TGCGCCAGCAGCTCACAACTAGCGGCCTACAATGAGCAGTTCTTC. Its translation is CASSSQLAAYNEQFF.

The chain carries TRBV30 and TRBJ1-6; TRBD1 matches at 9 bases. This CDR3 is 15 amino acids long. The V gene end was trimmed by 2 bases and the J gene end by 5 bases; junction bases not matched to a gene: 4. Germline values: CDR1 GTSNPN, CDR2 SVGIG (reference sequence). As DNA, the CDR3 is TGTGCCTGGAGTCGGACAGGGGCGAATAATTCACCCCTCCACTTT. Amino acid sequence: CAWSRTGANNSPLHF. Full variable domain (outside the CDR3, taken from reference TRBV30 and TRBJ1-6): SQTIHQWPATLVQPVGSPLSLECTVEGTSNPNLYWYRQAAGRGLQLLFYSVGIGQISSEVPQNLSASRPQDRQFILSSKKLLLSDSGFYLCAWSRTGANNSPLHFGNGTRLTVT.

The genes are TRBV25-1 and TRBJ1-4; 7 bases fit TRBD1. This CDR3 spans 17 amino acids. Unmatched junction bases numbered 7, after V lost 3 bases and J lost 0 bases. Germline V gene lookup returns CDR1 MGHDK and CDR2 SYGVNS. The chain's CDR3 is CASSEGWDSTTNEKLFF. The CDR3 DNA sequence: TGTGCCAGCAGTGAGGGGTGGGACAGCACAACTAATGAAAAACTGTTTTTT. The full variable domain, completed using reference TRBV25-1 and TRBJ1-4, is EADIYQTPRYLVIGTGKKITLECSQTMGHDKMYWYQQDPGMELHLIHYSYGVNSTEKGDLSSESTVSRIRTEHFPLTLESARPSHTSQYLCASSEGWDSTTNEKLFFGSGTQLSVL.

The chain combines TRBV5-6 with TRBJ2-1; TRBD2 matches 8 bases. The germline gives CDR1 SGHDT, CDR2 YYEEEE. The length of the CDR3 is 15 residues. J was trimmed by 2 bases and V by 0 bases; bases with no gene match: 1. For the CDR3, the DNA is TGTGCCAGCAGCTTGGCGGGACTAGCCTACAATGAGCAGTTCTTC. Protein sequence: CASSLAGLAYNEQFF.

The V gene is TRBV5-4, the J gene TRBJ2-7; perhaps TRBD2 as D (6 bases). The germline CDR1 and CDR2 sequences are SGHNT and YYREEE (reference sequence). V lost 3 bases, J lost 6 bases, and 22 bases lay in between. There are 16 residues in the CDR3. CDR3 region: CASSSPGRPPQGEQYF. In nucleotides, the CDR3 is TGTGCCAGCAGCTCCCCGGGGAGGCCCCCCCAGGGCGAGCAGTACTTC.

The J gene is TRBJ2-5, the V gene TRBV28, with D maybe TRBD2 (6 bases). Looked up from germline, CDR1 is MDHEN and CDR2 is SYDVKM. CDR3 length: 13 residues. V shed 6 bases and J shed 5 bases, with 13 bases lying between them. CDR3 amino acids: CASSPAGMETQYF. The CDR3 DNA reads TGTGCCAGCAGCCCCGCGGGGATGGAGACCCAGTACTTC.

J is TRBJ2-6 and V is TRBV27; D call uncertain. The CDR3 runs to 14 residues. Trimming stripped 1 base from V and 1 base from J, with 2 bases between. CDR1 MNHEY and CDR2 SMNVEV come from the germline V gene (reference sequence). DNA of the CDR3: TGTGCCAGCAGTTTATTATCTGGGGCCAACGTCCTGACTTTC. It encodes CASSLLSGANVLTF.

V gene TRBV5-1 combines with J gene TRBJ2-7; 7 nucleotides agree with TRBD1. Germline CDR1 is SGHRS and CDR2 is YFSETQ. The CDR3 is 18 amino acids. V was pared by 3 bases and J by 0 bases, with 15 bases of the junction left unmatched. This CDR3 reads CASSSWGRQGLFSYEQYF. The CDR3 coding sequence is TGCGCCAGCAGCTCTTGGGGACGACAGGGCCTCTTCTCCTACGAGCAGTACTTC.

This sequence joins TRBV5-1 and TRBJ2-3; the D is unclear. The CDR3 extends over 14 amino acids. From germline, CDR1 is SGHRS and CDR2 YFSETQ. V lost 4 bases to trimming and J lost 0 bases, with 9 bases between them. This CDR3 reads CASSDWPSTDTQYF. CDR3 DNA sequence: TGCGCCAGCAGCGACTGGCCGAGCACAGATACGCAGTATTTT.

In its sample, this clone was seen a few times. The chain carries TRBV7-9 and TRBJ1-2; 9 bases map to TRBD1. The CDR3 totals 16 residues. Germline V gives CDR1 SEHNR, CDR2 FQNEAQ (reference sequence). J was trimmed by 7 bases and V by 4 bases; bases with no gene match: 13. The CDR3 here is CASSSRSTGGFTGYTF. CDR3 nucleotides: TGTGCCAGCAGCTCCCGATCGACAGGGGGATTTACTGGCTACACCTTC.

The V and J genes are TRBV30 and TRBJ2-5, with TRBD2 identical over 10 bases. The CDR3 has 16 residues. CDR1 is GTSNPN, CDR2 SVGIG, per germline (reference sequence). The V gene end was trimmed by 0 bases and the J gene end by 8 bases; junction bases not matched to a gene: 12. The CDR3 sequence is CAWSVRPSGGPGTQYF. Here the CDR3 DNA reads TGTGCCTGGAGTGTAAGGCCTAGCGGGGGTCCAGGAACCCAGTACTTC.

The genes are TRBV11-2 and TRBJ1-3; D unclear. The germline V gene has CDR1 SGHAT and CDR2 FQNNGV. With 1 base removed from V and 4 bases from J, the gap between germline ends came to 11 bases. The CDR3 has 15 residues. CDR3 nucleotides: TGTGCCAGCAGCTTAGGTCCGGGGTCCGGAAACACCATATATTTT. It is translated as CASSLGPGSGNTIYF.

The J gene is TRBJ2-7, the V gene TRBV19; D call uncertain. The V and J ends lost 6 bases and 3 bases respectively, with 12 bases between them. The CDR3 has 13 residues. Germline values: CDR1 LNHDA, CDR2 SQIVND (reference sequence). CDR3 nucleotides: TGTGCCAGTAGCACCCGACGGAGCTACGAGCAGTACTTC. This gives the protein CASSTRRSYEQYF.

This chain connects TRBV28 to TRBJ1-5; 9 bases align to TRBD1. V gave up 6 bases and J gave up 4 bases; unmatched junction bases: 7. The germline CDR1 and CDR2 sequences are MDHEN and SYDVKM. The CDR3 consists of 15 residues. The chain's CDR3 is CASSNTGGRNQPQHF. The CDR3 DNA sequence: TGTGCCAGCAGCAATACAGGGGGCAGGAATCAGCCCCAGCATTTT.

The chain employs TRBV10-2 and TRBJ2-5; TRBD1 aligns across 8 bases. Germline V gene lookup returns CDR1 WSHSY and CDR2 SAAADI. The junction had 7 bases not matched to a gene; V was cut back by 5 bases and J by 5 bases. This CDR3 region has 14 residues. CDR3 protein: CASSRPDRAETQYF. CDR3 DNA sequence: TGCGCCAGCAGTCGACCGGACAGGGCCGAGACCCAGTACTTC.

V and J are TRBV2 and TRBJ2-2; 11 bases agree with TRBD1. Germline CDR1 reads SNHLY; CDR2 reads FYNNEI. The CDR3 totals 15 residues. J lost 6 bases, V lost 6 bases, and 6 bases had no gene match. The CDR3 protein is CASSSGQGAAGELFF. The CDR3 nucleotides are TGTGCCAGCAGCTCTGGACAGGGGGCGGCCGGGGAGCTGTTTTTT.

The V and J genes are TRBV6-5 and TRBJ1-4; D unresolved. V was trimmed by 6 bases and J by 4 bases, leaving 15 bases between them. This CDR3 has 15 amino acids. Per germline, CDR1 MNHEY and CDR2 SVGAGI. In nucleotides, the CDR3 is TGTGCCAGCAGGTTTACTTCGGAGGGTAATGAAAAACTGTTTTTT. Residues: CASRFTSEGNEKLFF.

CDR3: CASSNTGGPVDEQFF. As DNA, the CDR3 is TGTGCCAGCAGCAATACCGGGGGTCCGGTCGATGAGCAGTTCTTC. This chain connects TRBV7-9 to TRBJ2-1, with D maybe TRBD2 (6 bases). Deletions cut 5 bases from V and 8 bases from J, with 19 bases between. From germline, CDR1 is SEHNR and CDR2 FQNEAQ (reference sequence). The CDR3 has 15 amino acids.

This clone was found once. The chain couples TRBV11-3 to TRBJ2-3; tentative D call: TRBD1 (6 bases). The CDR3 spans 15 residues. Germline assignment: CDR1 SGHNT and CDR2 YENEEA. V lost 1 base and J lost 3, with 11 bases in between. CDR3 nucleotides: TGTGCCAGCAGCTTAGGGGGGCATTTGACAGATACGCAGTATTTT. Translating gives CASSLGGHLTDTQYF.

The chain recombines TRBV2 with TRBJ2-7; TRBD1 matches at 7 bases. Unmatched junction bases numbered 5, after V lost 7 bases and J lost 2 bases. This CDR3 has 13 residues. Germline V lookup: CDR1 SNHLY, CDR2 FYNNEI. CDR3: CASTRDRAYEQYF. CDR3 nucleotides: TGTGCCAGCACCCGGGACAGAGCCTACGAGCAGTACTTC.

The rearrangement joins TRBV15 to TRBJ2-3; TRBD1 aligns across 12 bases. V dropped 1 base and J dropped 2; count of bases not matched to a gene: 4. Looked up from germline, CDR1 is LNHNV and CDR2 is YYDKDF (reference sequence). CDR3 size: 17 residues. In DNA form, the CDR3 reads TGTGCCACCAGCAGAGGGGACAGGGGGCTTAACACAGATACGCAGTATTTT. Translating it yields CATSRGDRGLNTDTQYF.

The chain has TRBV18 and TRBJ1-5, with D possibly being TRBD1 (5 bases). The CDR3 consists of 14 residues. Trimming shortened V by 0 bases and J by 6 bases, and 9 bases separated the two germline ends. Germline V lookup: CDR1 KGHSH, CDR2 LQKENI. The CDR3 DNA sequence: TGTGCCAGCTCACCACCAGGGGCGCTTCAGCCCCAGCATTTT. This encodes CASSPPGALQPQHF.

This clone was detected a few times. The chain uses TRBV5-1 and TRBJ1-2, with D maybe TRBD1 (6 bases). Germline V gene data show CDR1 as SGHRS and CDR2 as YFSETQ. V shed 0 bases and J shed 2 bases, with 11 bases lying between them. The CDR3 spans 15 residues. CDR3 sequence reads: CASSLGDTGNYGYTF. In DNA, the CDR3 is TGCGCCAGCAGCTTGGGGGACACCGGAAACTATGGCTACACCTTC.

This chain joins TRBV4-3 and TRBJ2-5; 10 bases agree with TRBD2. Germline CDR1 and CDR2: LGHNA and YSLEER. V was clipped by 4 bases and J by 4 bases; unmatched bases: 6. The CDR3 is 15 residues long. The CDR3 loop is CASSPEASGRETQYF. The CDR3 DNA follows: TGCGCCAGCAGCCCTGAAGCTAGCGGGAGAGAGACCCAGTACTTC.

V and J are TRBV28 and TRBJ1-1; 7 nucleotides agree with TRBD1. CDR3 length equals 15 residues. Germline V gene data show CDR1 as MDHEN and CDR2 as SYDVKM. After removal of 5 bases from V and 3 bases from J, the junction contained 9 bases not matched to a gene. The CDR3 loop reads CASSVDREGDTEAFF. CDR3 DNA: TGTGCCAGCAGTGTCGACAGGGAAGGTGACACTGAAGCTTTCTTT.

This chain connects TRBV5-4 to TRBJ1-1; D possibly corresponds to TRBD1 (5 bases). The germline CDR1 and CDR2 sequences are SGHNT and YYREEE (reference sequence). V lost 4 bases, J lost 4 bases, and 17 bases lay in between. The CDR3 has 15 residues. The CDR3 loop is CASSPMRGQGTEAFF. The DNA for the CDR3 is TGTGCCAGCAGCCCGATGAGAGGACAAGGCACTGAAGCTTTCTTT.

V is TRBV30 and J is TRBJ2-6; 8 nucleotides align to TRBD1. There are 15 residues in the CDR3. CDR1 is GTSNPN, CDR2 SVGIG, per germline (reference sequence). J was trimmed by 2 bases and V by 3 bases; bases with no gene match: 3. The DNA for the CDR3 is TGTGCCTGGAGATCGACAGGGGCTGGGGCCAACGTCCTGACTTTC. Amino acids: CAWRSTGAGANVLTF.

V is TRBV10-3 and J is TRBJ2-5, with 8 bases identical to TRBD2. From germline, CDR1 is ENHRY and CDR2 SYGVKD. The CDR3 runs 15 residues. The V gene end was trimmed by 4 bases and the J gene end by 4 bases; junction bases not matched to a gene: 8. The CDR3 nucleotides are TGTGCCATCAGTGTTTCCCCTACTAGCGGAGAGACCCAGTACTTC. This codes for CAISVSPTSGETQYF.

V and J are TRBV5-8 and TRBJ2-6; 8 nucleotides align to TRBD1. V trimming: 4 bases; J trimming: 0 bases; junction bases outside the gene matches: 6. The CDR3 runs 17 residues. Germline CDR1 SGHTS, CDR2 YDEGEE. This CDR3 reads CASSRTGKSSGANVLTF. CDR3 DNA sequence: TGTGCCAGCAGCCGGACAGGGAAATCCTCTGGGGCCAACGTCCTGACTTTC. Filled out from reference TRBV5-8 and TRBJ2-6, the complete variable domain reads EAGVTQSPTHLIKTRGQQATLRCSPISGHTSVYWYQQALGLGLQFLLWYDEGEERNRGNFPPRFSGRQFPNYSSELNVNALELEDSALYLCASSRTGKSSGANVLTFGAGSRLTVL.

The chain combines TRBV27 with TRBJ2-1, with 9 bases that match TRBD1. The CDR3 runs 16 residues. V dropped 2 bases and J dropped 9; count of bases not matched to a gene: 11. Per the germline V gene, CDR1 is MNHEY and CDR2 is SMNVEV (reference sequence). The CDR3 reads CASSLIPGQGPGEQFF. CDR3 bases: TGTGCCAGCAGTTTAATCCCGGGACAGGGTCCAGGTGAGCAGTTCTTC.